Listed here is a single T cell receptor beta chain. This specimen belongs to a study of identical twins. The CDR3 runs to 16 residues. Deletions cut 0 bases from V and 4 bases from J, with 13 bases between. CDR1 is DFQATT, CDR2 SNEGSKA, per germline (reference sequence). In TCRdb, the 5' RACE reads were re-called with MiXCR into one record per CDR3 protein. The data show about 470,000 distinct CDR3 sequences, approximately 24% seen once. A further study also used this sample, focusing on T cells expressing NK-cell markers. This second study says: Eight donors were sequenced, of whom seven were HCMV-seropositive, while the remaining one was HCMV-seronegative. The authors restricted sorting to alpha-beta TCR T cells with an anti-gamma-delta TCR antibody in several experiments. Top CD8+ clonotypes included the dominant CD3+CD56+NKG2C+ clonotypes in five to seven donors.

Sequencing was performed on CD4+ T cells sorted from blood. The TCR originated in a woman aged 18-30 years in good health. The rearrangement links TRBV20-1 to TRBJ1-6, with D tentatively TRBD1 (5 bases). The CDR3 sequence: CSARDSQGLYNSPLHF. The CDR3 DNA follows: TGCAGTGCTAGAGATTCCCAGGGCCTGTATAATTCACCCCTCCACTTT.